The 29 T cell receptor beta chains reported below all come from one sample, sequenced in a study of blood T cell repertoires in COVID-19 (TCRdb year 2020). The library was made by the immunoSEQ multiplex PCR assay. TCRdb obtained this table from immuneACCESS and retained in-frame rearrangements with V and J assigned. These tables miss some clones; where compared with another copy, unresolved V genes account for less than half of the shortfall, and the remainder is unexplained. The sample data list approximately 92,000 clones, and less than 90% of these were observed just once. The top ten clonotypes cover less than 2% of the sample. Sequenced sample: peripheral blood. All receptors come from a man in his 70s with active or convalescent COVID-19.

This chain links TRBV7-3 with TRBJ2-5, with D uncertain. Germline V gene sequence: CDR1 SGHTA, CDR2 FQGTGA. The V end lost 5 bases, the J end lost 7 bases, and 14 bases lay between the germline ends. CDR3 length: 13 residues. In nucleotides, the CDR3 is TGTGCCAGCAGCCCTGGCGGCCCTAGGACCCAGTACTTC. Translation gives CASSPGGPRTQYF.

V is TRBV7-2 and J is TRBJ2-1; 7 nucleotides agree with TRBD1. The V gene's germline CDR1 is SGHTA and CDR2 FQGNSA. Trimming took 3 bases from V and 8 from J; bases not matched to a gene: 4. This CDR3 spans 13 amino acids. The CDR3, as DNA: TGTGCCAGCAGCTTTGAACAGGGGTATGAGCAGTTCTTC. It specifies CASSFEQGYEQFF.

V gene TRBV20-1 combines with J gene TRBJ1-6; D gene uncertain. The V gene lost 7 bases and the J gene lost 10 bases, with 11 bases spanning the gap. The CDR3 runs 11 residues. CDR1 is DFQATT, CDR2 SNEGSKA, per germline (reference sequence). The CDR3 DNA follows: TGCAGTGAGTCTGACGGGTCACCCCTCCACTTT. Translating it yields CSESDGSPLHF.

This clone was seen a few times. The chain links TRBV7-2 to TRBJ1-3; D is unclear. The V gene lost 4 bases and the J gene lost 0 bases, with 7 bases spanning the gap. Germline loops: CDR1 SGHTA, CDR2 FQGNSA. This CDR3 has 14 amino acids. CDR3 in DNA: TGTGCCAGCAGCTCTCGAGACTCTGGAAACACCATATATTTT. Protein sequence: CASSSRDSGNTIYF. Supplemented by reference TRBV7-2 and TRBJ1-3, the full variable domain reads GAGVSQSPSNKVTEKGKDVELRCDPISGHTALYWYRQSLGQGLEFLIYFQGNSAPDKSGLPSDRFSAERTGGSVSTLTIQRTQQEDSAVYLCASSSRDSGNTIYFGEGSWLTVV.

The CDR3 loop is CASSFGFAGQPQHF. For the CDR3, the DNA is TGTGCCAGCAGCTTTGGTTTTGCAGGTCAGCCCCAGCATTTT. The chain employs TRBV5-6 and TRBJ1-5; D is uncertain. The germline gives CDR1 SGHDT, CDR2 YYEEEE. This CDR3 spans 14 amino acids. The V gene lost 2 bases and the J gene lost 6 bases, with 12 bases spanning the gap.

The V gene is TRBV6-5, the J gene TRBJ2-5, with 15 bases identical to TRBD2. Looked up from germline, CDR1 is MNHEY and CDR2 is SVGAGI. V was pared by 5 bases and J by 5 bases, with 3 bases of the junction left unmatched. The CDR3 contains 15 residues. DNA for the CDR3: TGTGCCAGCAGTCTCGGGACTAGCGGGGGGGAGACCCAGTACTTC. Translated: CASSLGTSGGETQYF.

The rearrangement uses TRBV7-9 and TRBJ1-2, with 7 bases matching TRBD1. V lost 3 bases, J lost 2 bases, and 3 bases stayed unmatched. The CDR3 loop spans 14 amino acids. The germline CDR1 and CDR2 sequences are SEHNR and FQNEAQ (reference sequence). The CDR3 nucleotides read TGTGCCAGCAGCTTTACAGGGGTAAACTATGGCTACACCTTC. It encodes CASSFTGVNYGYTF. The whole variable domain, remainder taken from reference TRBV7-9 and TRBJ1-2, is DTGVSQNPRHKITKRGQNVTFRCDPISEHNRLYWYRQTLGQGPEFLTYFQNEAQLEKSRLLSDRFSAERPKGSFSTLEIQRTEQGDSAMYLCASSFTGVNYGYTFGSGTRLTVV.

The V gene is TRBV9, the J gene TRBJ1-1; weak D call: TRBD1 (6 bases). Per germline, CDR1 SGDLS and CDR2 YYNGEE. The CDR3 is 14 amino acids. V was trimmed by 1 base and J by 4 bases, leaving 11 bases between them. The CDR3 region is CASSVSQGSTEAFF. The CDR3 DNA reads as TGTGCCAGCAGCGTATCCCAGGGGAGCACTGAAGCTTTCTTT. Together with reference TRBV9 and TRBJ1-1, the CDR3 gives the full variable domain: DSGVTQTPKHLITATGQRVTLRCSPRSGDLSVYWYQQSLDQGLQFLIQYYNGEERAKGNILERFSAQQFPDLHSELNLSSLELGDSALYFCASSVSQGSTEAFFGQGTRLTVV.

The chain uses TRBV5-6 and TRBJ1-2; 11 bases line up with TRBD1. J gave up 1 base and V 3 bases, and 8 bases lay outside the gene matches. CDR3 length: 17 residues. Germline assignment: CDR1 SGHDT and CDR2 YYEEEE. CDR3 coding DNA: TGTGCCAGCAGCTCACCGGACAGGGGGCAATTTAACTATGGCTACACCTTC. It translates to CASSSPDRGQFNYGYTF.

This chain uses TRBV28 with TRBJ1-3; D is unresolved. Trimming stripped 6 bases from V and 2 bases from J, with 14 bases between. Germline values: CDR1 MDHEN, CDR2 SYDVKM. The CDR3 runs 15 residues. CDR3 DNA sequence: TGTGCCAGCAGCCGCGGCGGTTCGGCTGGAAACACCATATATTTT. This encodes CASSRGGSAGNTIYF.

The CDR3 sequence: CASSPRPDSRTDTQYF. The CDR3, as DNA: TGTGCCAGCAGCCCCCGCCCCGACTCCCGCACAGATACGCAGTATTTT. The chain joins TRBV9 to TRBJ2-3; no reliable D call. The CDR3 loop spans 16 amino acids. V lost 4 bases to trimming and J lost 1 base, with 16 bases between them. Per germline, CDR1 SGDLS and CDR2 YYNGEE.

The rearrangement uses TRBV6-2 or TRBV6-3 and TRBJ2-5; D ambiguous. This CDR3 has 11 amino acids. Trimming took off 5 bases at V and 2 bases at J, with 3 bases between the two ends. Looked up from germline, CDR1 is MNHEY and CDR2 is SVGEGT. CDR3 residues: CASSVQETQYF. The CDR3 nucleotides read TGTGCCAGCAGTGTACAAGAGACCCAGTACTTC.

The chain recombines TRBV28 with TRBJ1-3; tentative D call: TRBD1 (5 bases). The CDR3 runs 15 residues. Trimming took 10 bases from V and 0 from J, leaving 16 bases between them. Germline V gene data show CDR1 as MDHEN and CDR2 as SYDVKM. CDR3 protein: CATQGPPDSGNTIYF. The CDR3 region has the DNA TGTGCCACCCAGGGTCCCCCCGACTCTGGAAACACCATATATTTT. Combining the CDR3 with reference TRBV28 and TRBJ1-3 gives the whole variable domain DVKVTQSSRYLVKRTGEKVFLECVQDMDHENMFWYRQDPGLGLRLIYFSYDVKMKEKGDIPEGYSVSREKKERFSLILESASTNQTSMYLCATQGPPDSGNTIYFGEGSWLTVV.

This rearrangement joins TRBV9 to TRBJ2-3; D may be TRBD2 (6 bases). Trimming took 3 bases from V and 6 from J, leaving 11 bases between them. The germline CDR1 and CDR2 sequences are SGDLS and YYNGEE. The CDR3 runs to 13 residues. The CDR3 DNA reads TGTGCCAGCAGCGGGGGGGTCTGGGATACGCAGTATTTT. Protein: CASSGGVWDTQYF.

The rearrangement links TRBV29-1 to TRBJ1-1; 7 positions agree with TRBD1. The CDR3 extends over 14 amino acids. The junction had 8 bases not matched to a gene; V was cut back by 6 bases and J by 1 base. CDR1 and CDR2 from the germline V gene are SQVTM and ANQGSEA. CDR3 sequence reads: CSVQEGAGNTEAFF. CDR3 sequence (DNA): TGCAGCGTCCAAGAGGGGGCGGGGAACACTGAAGCTTTCTTT.

This clone has only one observation. V gene TRBV28 combines with J gene TRBJ1-2; D call uncertain. This CDR3 comprises 17 residues. Germline V gives CDR1 MDHEN, CDR2 SYDVKM. Trimming cost V 4 bases and J 4 bases, with 22 bases left between them. The CDR3 here is CASSSPLVSGRRYGYTF. The CDR3 DNA reads TGTGCCAGCAGTTCCCCCCTCGTTTCAGGCAGGCGCTATGGCTACACCTTC.

The V call is TRBV5-1, the J call TRBJ2-5; TRBD2 aligns across 11 bases. CDR1 is SGHRS and CDR2 is YFSETQ in the germline V gene. The CDR3 contains 14 residues. V trimming: 5 bases; J trimming: 4 bases; junction bases outside the gene matches: 4. The CDR3 sequence: CASSASGGIETQYF. CDR3 bases: TGCGCCAGCAGTGCTAGCGGGGGGATAGAGACCCAGTACTTC.

The genes are TRBV6-6 and TRBJ2-1; 10 nucleotides align to TRBD2. The CDR3 runs 15 residues. V was pared by 4 bases and J by 7 bases, with 7 bases of the junction left unmatched. Germline V lookup: CDR1 MNHNY, CDR2 SVGAGI (reference sequence). The CDR3, as DNA: TGTGCCAGCAGTTTCAGCGGGGGGGCCGCAAATGAGCAGTTCTTC. The encoded protein is CASSFSGGAANEQFF.

This chain uses TRBV2 with TRBJ2-7; D possibly corresponds to TRBD1 (6 bases). Looked up from germline, CDR1 is SNHLY and CDR2 is FYNNEI. The CDR3 extends over 14 amino acids. Trimming pared 8 bases from V and 4 bases from J, leaving 18 bases between. In DNA form, the CDR3 reads TGTGCCAGCCGCAGGGGTCTAGTAGCATACGAGCAGTACTTC. This translates into CASRRGLVAYEQYF.

This clone showed up just once. The rearrangement uses TRBV9 and TRBJ2-3, with 8 nucleotides matching TRBD2. This CDR3 has 14 residues. Trimming at V came to 3 bases and at J to 6 bases, leaving 6 bases not matched to a gene. Germline values: CDR1 SGDLS, CDR2 YYNGEE. The CDR3 sequence: CASSGSGVLDTQYF. As DNA, the CDR3 is TGTGCCAGCAGCGGTAGCGGGGTCCTGGATACGCAGTATTTT.

Only one count was recorded for this clone. The gene calls are TRBV5-1 and TRBJ2-5; 12 nucleotides agree with TRBD2. This CDR3 has 20 amino acids. Losses at the gene ends were 0 bases for V and 3 bases for J; bases not matched to a gene: 15. In germline, CDR1 is SGHRS, CDR2 YFSETQ. Here the CDR3 reads CASSLGIIGLAGRLKETQYF. Written as DNA, the CDR3 is TGCGCCAGCAGCTTGGGAATAATTGGACTAGCGGGGCGACTAAAAGAGACCCAGTACTTC. The variable domain in full, with the rest retrieved from reference TRBV5-1 and TRBJ2-5, is KAGVTQTPRYLIKTRGQQVTLSCSPISGHRSVSWYQQTPGQGLQFLFEYFSETQRNKGNFPGRFSGRQFSNSRSEMNVSTLELGDSALYLCASSLGIIGLAGRLKETQYFGPGTRLLVL.

The chain is built from TRBV7-8 and TRBJ1-3; D perhaps matches TRBD1 (5 bases). CDR1 SGHVS and CDR2 FQNEAQ come from the germline V gene. The V and J ends lost 4 bases and 0 bases respectively, with 10 bases between them. The CDR3 sequence is 15 residues long. The CDR3 sequence: CASSSGHFSGNTIYF. The CDR3 DNA sequence: TGTGCCAGCAGCTCAGGACACTTCTCTGGAAACACCATATATTTT.

V and J are TRBV6-1 and TRBJ2-1, with a weak D call TRBD1 (6 bases). The CDR3 totals 13 residues. Germline CDR1 and CDR2: MNHNS and SASEGT. Trimming removed 0 bases from V and 13 bases from J, with 13 bases in between. CDR3 DNA: TGTGCCAGCAGTGAAGCGCCCTTTGGGGGCCAGTTCTTC. Encoded protein: CASSEAPFGGQFF.

V gene TRBV7-9 combines with J gene TRBJ2-7, with 9 bases aligning to TRBD1. The germline V gene has CDR1 SEHNR and CDR2 FQNEAQ (reference sequence). V shed 5 bases and J 11 bases; nucleotides not matched to a gene: 4. This CDR3 spans 11 amino acids. In DNA, the CDR3 is TGTGCCAGCAGCCCCGGGACAGGGAAGTACTTC. Encoded protein: CASSPGTGKYF.

This CDR3 is CASSLVTGDYGYTF. CDR3 sequence (DNA): TGTGCCAGCAGCTTGGTAACGGGGGACTATGGCTACACCTTC. The chain uses TRBV5-6 and TRBJ1-2; a possible D gene is TRBD1 (5 bases). Germline V gene sequence: CDR1 SGHDT, CDR2 YYEEEE. The CDR3 is made up of 14 amino acids. V dropped 0 bases and J dropped 3 bases, with 9 bases sitting between them.

The chain has TRBV11-1 and TRBJ2-1; 14 bases are shared with TRBD2. The ends lost 5 bases at V and 8 bases at J; junction bases unmatched: 5. The length of the CDR3 is 15 residues. CDR1 and CDR2 from the germline V gene are SGHAT and FQDESV (reference sequence). For the CDR3, the DNA is TGTGCCAGCAGCCCGACTAGCGGGGGGGCGTATGAGCAGTTCTTC. Its protein is CASSPTSGGAYEQFF.

The chain couples TRBV18 to TRBJ2-6; a weak D match, TRBD1 (5 bases). The V gene lost 3 bases and the J gene lost 1 base, with 7 bases spanning the gap. This CDR3 comprises 15 residues. Germline-derived CDR1 and CDR2 are KGHSH and LQKENI. CDR3 region: CASSPGASGANVLTF. DNA of the CDR3: TGTGCCAGCTCACCTGGGGCATCTGGGGCCAACGTCCTGACTTTC.

This rearrangement joins TRBV7-8 to TRBJ1-5; maybe TRBD1 (5 bases). In germline, CDR1 is SGHVS, CDR2 FQNEAQ. Trimming shortened V by 1 base and J by 3 bases, and 16 bases separated the two germline ends. CDR3 length: 17 amino acids. The DNA of the CDR3 is TGTGCCAGCAGCTTAGAGGACACAGCAATTCCCAATCAGCCCCAGCATTTT. As protein: CASSLEDTAIPNQPQHF. Full variable domain (remainder filled in from reference TRBV7-8 and TRBJ1-5): GAGVSQSPRYKVAKRGQDVALRCDPISGHVSLFWYQQALGQGPEFLTYFQNEAQLDKSGLPSDRFFAERPEGSVSTLKIQRTQQEDSAVYLCASSLEDTAIPNQPQHFGDGTRLSIL.

The V call is TRBV12-3 or TRBV12-4, the J call TRBJ2-7; possibly TRBD1 for D (5 bases). The CDR3 contains 11 residues. The V end was cut by 5 bases, the J end by 10 bases, with 12 bases between. CDR3 nucleotides: TGTGCCAGCAGTCTTACAGGTTTTCAGTACTTC. Translated, it gives CASSLTGFQYF.